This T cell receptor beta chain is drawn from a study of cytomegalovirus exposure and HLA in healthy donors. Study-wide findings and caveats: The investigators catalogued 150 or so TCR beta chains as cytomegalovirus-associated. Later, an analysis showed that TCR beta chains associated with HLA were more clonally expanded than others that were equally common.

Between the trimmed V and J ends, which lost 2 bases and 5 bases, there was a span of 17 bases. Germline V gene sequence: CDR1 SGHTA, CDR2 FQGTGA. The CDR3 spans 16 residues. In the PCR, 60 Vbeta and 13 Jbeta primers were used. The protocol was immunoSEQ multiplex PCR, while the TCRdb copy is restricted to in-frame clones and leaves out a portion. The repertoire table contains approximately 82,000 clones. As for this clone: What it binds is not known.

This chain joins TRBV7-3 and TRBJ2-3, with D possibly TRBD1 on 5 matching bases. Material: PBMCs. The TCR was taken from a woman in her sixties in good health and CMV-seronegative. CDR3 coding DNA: TGTGCCAGCAGCTTATACCTCCTGCAGGGCGGAGATACGCAGTATTTT. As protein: CASSLYLLQGGDTQYF. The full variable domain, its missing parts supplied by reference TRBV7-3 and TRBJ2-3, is GAGVSQTPSNKVTEKGKYVELRCDPISGHTALYWYRQSLGQGPEFLIYFQGTGAADDSGLPNDRFFAVRPEGSVSTLKIQRTERGDSAVYLCASSLYLLQGGDTQYFGPGTRLTVL.